This T cell receptor (beta chain) was sequenced for a study of T-cell reconstitution after alpha-beta-depleted transplantation in children. This sample's TCRbeta library carried unique molecular identifier barcodes. In TCRdb, the PCR reads were re-called with MiXCR into one record per CDR3 protein. The table has about half a million distinct CDR3 sequences, around 13% seen once. The ends were cut back, 0 bases at V and 2 bases at J, with 11 bases in the middle. CDR1 and CDR2 (germline): MNHEY, SVGEGT. CDR3 length: 15 amino acids. This clonotype was seen only a few times. This TCR derives from a human donor who donated a stem cell graft to a child with combined immunodeficiency. The genes are TRBV6-2 or TRBV6-3 and TRBJ2-7; D tentatively reads TRBD1 or TRBD2 (5 bases each). This sample comprised PBMCs from the stem cell graft donor, obtained from the stem cell graft. CDR3: CASSYSLGRTYEQYF. CDR3 nucleotides: TGTGCCAGCAGTTACTCCTTGGGACGGACCTACGAGCAGTACTTC.